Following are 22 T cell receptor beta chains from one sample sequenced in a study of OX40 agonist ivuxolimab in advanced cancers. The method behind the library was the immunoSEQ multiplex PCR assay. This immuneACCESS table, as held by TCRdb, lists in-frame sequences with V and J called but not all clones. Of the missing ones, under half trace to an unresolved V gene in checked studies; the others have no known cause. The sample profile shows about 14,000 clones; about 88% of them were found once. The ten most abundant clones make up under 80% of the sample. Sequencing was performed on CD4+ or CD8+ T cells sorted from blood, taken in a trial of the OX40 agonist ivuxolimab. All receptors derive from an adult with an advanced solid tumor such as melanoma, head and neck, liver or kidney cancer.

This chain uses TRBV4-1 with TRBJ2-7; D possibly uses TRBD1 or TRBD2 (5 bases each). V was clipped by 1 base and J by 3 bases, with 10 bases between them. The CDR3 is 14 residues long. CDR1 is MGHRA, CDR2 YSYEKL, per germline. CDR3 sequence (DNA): TGCGCCAGCAGCCAAGTGAGGGGAAACTACGAGCAGTACTTC. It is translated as CASSQVRGNYEQYF.

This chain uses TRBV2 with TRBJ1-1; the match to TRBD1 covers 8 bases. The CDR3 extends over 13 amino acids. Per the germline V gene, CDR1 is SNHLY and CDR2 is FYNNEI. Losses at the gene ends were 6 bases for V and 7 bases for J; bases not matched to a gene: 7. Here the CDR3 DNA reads TGTGCCAGCAGCTTGGGACAGGCTCTTGAAGCTTTCTTT. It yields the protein CASSLGQALEAFF. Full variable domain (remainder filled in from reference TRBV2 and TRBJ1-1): EPEVTQTPSHQVTQMGQEVILRCVPISNHLYFYWYRQILGQKVEFLVSFYNNEISEKSEIFDDQFSVERPDGSNFTLKIRSTKLEDSAMYFCASSLGQALEAFFGQGTRLTVV.

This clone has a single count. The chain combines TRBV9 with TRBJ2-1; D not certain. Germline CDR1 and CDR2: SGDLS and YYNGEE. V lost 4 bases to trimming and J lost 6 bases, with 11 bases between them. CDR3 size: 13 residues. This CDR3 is CASSPRARNEQFF. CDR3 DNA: TGTGCCAGCAGCCCTCGGGCGCGCAATGAGCAGTTCTTC.

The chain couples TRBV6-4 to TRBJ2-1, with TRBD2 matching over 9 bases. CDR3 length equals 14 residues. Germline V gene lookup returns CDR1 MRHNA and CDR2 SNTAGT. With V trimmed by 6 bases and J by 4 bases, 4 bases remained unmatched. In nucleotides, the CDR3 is TGTGCCAGCAGGCCTAGCGGGGATTACAATGAGCAGTTCTTC. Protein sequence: CASRPSGDYNEQFF.

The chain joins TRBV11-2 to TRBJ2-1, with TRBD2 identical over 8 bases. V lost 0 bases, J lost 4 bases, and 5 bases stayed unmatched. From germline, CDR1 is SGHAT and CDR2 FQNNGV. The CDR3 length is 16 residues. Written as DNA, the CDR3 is TGTGCCAGCAGCTTAGAAGCTAGCGGGTATTACAATGAGCAGTTCTTC. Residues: CASSLEASGYYNEQFF. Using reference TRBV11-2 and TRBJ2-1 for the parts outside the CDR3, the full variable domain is EAGVAQSPRYKIIEKRQSVAFWCNPISGHATLYWYQQILGQGPKLLIQFQNNGVVDDSQLPKDRFSAERLKGVDSTLKIQPAKLEDSAVYLCASSLEASGYYNEQFFGPGTRLTVL.

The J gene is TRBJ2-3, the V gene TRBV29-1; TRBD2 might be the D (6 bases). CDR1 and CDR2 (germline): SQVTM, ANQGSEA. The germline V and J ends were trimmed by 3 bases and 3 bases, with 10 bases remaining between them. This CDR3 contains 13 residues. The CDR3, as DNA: TGCAGCGTTGAGGAGGGCCAGACAGATACGCAGTATTTT. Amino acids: CSVEEGQTDTQYF.

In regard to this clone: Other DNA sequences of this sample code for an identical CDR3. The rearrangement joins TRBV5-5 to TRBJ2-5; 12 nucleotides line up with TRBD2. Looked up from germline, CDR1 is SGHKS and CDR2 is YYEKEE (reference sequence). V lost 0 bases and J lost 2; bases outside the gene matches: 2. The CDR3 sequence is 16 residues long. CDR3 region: CASSLALAGGQETQYF. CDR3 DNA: TGTGCCAGCAGCTTGGCGCTAGCGGGAGGGCAAGAGACCCAGTACTTC.

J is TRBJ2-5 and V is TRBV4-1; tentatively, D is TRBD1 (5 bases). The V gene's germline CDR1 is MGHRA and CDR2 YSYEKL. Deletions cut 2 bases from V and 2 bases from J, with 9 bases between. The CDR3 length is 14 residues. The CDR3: CASSQIGDQETQYF. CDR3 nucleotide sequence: TGCGCCAGCAGCCAAATAGGGGATCAAGAGACCCAGTACTTC.

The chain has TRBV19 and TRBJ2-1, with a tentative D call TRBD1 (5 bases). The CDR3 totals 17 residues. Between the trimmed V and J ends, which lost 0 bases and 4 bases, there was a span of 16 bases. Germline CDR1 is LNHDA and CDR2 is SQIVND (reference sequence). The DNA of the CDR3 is TGTGCCAGTAGTATAGACGGGCAGGGTATTAGGTACAATGAGCAGTTCTTC. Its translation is CASSIDGQGIRYNEQFF.

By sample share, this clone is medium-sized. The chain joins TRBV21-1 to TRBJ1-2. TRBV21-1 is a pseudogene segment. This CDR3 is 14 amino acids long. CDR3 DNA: TGTGCCAGCAGCAATTTGGGATATAACTATGGCTACACCTTC. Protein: CASSNLGYNYGYTF.

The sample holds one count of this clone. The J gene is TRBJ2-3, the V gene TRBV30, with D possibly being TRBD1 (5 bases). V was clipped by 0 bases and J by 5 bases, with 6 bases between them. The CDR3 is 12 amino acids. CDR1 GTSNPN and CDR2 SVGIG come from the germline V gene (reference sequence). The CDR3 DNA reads TGTGCCTGGAGTGTACAGGAAGATACGCAGTATTTT. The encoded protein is CAWSVQEDTQYF.

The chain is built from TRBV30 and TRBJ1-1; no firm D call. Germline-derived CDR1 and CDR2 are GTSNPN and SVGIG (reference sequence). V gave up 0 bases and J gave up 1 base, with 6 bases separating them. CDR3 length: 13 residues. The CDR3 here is CAWSVLRNTEAFF. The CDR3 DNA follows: TGTGCCTGGAGTGTACTCAGGAACACTGAAGCTTTCTTT.

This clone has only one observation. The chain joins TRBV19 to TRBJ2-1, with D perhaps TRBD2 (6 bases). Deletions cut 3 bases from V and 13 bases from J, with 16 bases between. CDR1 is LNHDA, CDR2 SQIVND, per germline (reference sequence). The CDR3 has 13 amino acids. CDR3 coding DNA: TGTGCCAGTAGTATTTGGGGCCTAGCGCAACAGTTCTTC. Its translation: CASSIWGLAQQFF. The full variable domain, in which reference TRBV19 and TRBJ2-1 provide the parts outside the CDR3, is DGGITQSPKYLFRKEGQNVTLSCEQNLNHDAMYWYRQDPGQGLRLIYYSQIVNDFQKGDIAEGYSVSREKKESFPLTVTSAQKNPTAFYLCASSIWGLAQQFFGPGTRLTVL.

CDR3 coding DNA: TGTGCCAGCAGTGAAACCGGGACAGGGGGCTACGAGCAGTACTTC. It specifies CASSETGTGGYEQYF. This sequence joins TRBV6-1 and TRBJ2-7; 11 bases fit TRBD1. Germline loops: CDR1 MNHNS, CDR2 SASEGT. After removal of 2 bases from V and 3 bases from J, the junction contained 3 bases not matched to a gene. This CDR3 is built from 15 residues.

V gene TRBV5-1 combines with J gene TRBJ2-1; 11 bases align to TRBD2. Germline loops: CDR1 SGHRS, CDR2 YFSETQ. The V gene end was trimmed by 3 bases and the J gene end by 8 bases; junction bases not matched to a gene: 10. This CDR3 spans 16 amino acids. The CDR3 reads CASSSQIAGGLDEQFF. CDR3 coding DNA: TGCGCCAGCAGCTCCCAAATAGCGGGAGGGCTCGATGAGCAGTTCTTC.

The CDR3 is CASSYHLTRAGGTEAFF. The CDR3 DNA reads as TGTGCCAGCAGCTACCATCTCACTCGGGCGGGCGGCACTGAAGCTTTCTTT. The chain joins TRBV7-9 to TRBJ1-1; D is ambiguous. The CDR3 spans 17 residues. Germline V gene lookup returns CDR1 SEHNR and CDR2 FQNEAQ (reference sequence). V was cut by 4 bases and J by 4 bases, with 22 bases left in between.

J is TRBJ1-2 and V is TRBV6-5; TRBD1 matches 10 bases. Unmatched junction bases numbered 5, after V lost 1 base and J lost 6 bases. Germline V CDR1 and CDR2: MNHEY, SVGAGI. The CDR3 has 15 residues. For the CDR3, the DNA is TGTGCCAGCAGTTACTTGGGACAGGGGAGGGATGGCTACACCTTC. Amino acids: CASSYLGQGRDGYTF.

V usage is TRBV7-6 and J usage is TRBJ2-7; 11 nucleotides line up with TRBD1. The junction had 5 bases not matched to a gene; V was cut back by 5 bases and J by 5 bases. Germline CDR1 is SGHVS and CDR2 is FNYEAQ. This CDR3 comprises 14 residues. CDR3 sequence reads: CASSPDRGLDEQYF. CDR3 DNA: TGTGCCAGCAGCCCGGACAGGGGGCTTGACGAGCAGTACTTC.

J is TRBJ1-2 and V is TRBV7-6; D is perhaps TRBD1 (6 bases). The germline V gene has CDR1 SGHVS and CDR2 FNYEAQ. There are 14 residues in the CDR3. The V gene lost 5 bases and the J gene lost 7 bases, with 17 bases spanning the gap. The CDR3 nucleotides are TGTGCCAGCAGCAACCTAGGGGGGCGCGGTGGCTACACCTTC. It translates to CASSNLGGRGGYTF.

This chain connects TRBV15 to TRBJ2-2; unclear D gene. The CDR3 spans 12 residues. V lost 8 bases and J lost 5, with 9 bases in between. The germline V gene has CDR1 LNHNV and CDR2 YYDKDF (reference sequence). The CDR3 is CATRGGTGELFF. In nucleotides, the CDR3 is TGTGCCACCCGCGGTGGAACCGGGGAGCTGTTTTTT.

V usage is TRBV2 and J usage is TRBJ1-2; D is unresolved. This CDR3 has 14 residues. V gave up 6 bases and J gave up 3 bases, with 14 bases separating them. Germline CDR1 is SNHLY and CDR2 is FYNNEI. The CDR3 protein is CASRDMGSHYGYTF. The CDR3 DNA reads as TGTGCCAGCAGGGATATGGGGAGTCACTATGGCTACACCTTC. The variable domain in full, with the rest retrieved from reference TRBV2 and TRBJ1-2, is EPEVTQTPSHQVTQMGQEVILRCVPISNHLYFYWYRQILGQKVEFLVSFYNNEISEKSEIFDDQFSVERPDGSNFTLKIRSTKLEDSAMYFCASRDMGSHYGYTFGSGTRLTVV.

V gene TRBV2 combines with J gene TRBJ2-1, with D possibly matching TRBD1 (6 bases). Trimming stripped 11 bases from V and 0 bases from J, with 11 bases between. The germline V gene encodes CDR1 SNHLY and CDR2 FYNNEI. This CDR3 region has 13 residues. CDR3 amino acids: CAAKGGSYNEQFF. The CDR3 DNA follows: TGTGCCGCAAAAGGGGGCTCCTACAATGAGCAGTTCTTC.